These 5 T cell receptor delta chains originate from one sample sequenced in a study of γδ T cells in repeated Plasmodium falciparum infection (dated by TCRdb to about 2021). Library construction relied on multiplex PCR. Sequencer: Illumina MiSeq. TCRdb called clones from the public reads with CATT, and repeated DNA sequences were later combined into one row. Counted in this sample were about 51,000 delta-chain clones; about 2% of them appeared once. The top ten clones comprise roughly 24% of the sample. For bulk TCR repertoire analysis, Vgamma9/Vdelta2+ and Vdelta2-negative gammadelta T cell populations were isolated by flow sorting from peripheral blood mononuclear cells. Input material: gamma-delta T cells from blood. The source is a pool of human donors (malaria-infected and uninfected, not separated).

This clone came up a few times. The protein recorded in TCRdb matches a much larger clone and deviates from this DNA's translation at residue 12, suggesting a read error; the protein here is obtained by translating the DNA. The chain uses TRDV1 and TRDJ1; 8 bases line up with TRDD3. TCRdb offers no J gene call, so here the DNA was matched to germline to obtain one. V shed 2 bases, J shed 0 bases, and the junction held 17 bases outside the gene matches. The CDR3 is 20 residues long. CDR1 and CDR2 from the germline V gene are TSWWSYY and QGS. The CDR3 DNA sequence: TGTGCTCTTGGGGAAATACCTCCATACTGGGGGGCCTACTACACCGATAAACTCATCTTT. Translating gives CALGEIPPYWGAYYTDKLIF.

This clone has a count of ten or more. The chain has TRDV1 and TRDJ1, with D unresolved. This CDR3 spans 15 amino acids. V lost 9 bases, J lost 0 bases, and 17 bases lay in between. From germline, CDR1 is TSWWSYY and CDR2 QGS. In DNA form, the CDR3 reads TGTGCTCTCGATTCCGAAGGATTGTACACCGATAAACTCATCTTT. It translates to CALDSEGLYTDKLIF.

This clone has just a few counts. TCRdb's protein for this DNA is that of a much larger clone and differs from the translation at residue 4, likely a read error; the protein shown is the DNA translation. This rearrangement joins TRDV1 to TRDJ1; 10 nucleotides line up with TRDD3. Here the J gene came from matching the DNA to germline, since TCRdb omits it. Germline CDR1 and CDR2: TSWWSYY and QGS. This CDR3 is built from 23 residues. V lost 8 bases, J lost 1 base, and 31 bases stayed unmatched. CDR3 residues: CALRVDVFLPGGYAGIGTDKLIF. In DNA form, the CDR3 reads TGTGCTCTTAGGGTTGACGTCTTCCTACCGGGGGGATACGCGGGCATCGGCACCGATAAACTCATCTTT.

This clone was observed a handful of times. Since a far larger clone is one base different, this is likely a read error. Other DNA sequences in the same sample also yield this CDR3. CDR3 nucleotides: TGTGCCCATGGGGTCTCCTTTTTATACTGGGGACTAACAAGGGTTCGATCTTGTACCGATAAACTCATCTTT. This encodes CAHGVSFLYWGLTRVRSCTDKLIF. This sequence joins TRDV3 and TRDJ1; 7 positions agree with TRDD3. V shed 5 bases and J 2 bases; nucleotides not matched to a gene: 41. Germline V lookup: CDR1 TVYSNPD, CDR2 GDNSRS (reference sequence). The CDR3 is 24 amino acids.

This clone was picked up many times. J is TRDJ1 and V is TRDV1, with 8 bases matching TRDD3. V shed 2 bases, J shed 0 bases, and the junction held 11 bases outside the gene matches. CDR1 is TSWWSYY and CDR2 is QGS in the germline V gene. The CDR3 has 18 residues. The CDR3 loop reads CALGENGRLGGYTDKLIF. CDR3 sequence (DNA): TGTGCTCTTGGGGAAAACGGGAGACTGGGGGGTTACACCGATAAACTCATCTTT.